The clone carrying this TCR beta chain was counted ten times or more. The antigen remains undetermined. The sample comes from a study of neurological immune-mediated disorders. Points from the study as a whole: The multiple sclerosis repertoire cluster was not associated with any clinical or MRI feature, with the authors stating that larger cohorts are needed.

Trimming took 6 bases from V and 0 from J; bases not matched to a gene: 7. There are 15 residues in the CDR3. Germline-derived CDR1 and CDR2 are SEHNR and FQNEAQ (reference sequence). The unsorted libraries were produced from 2 million PBMCs held at -80 C. The authors obtained over 160 million TCR-beta sequences from 15-18 subjects per sequencing run. One entry per CDR3 protein results from TCRdb running MiXCR on the 5' RACE reads. Of roughly 100,000 distinct CDR3 sequences in the sample, roughly 3.5% were seen once. The sequenced sample was PBMCs. The source of this sequence is a young woman with multiple sclerosis. This chain links TRBV7-9 with TRBJ1-1; the match to TRBD1 covers 7 bases. The CDR3 protein is CASRRQGGMNTEAFF. CDR3 DNA sequence: TGTGCCAGCAGGCGACAGGGCGGCATGAACACTGAAGCTTTCTTT.